The 29 T cell receptor beta chains below come from one sample, sequenced in a study of blood T cell repertoires in COVID-19. Clones were read by immunoSEQ multiplex PCR, and TCRdb kept only the in-frame ones, dropping some. The sample includes a few hundred thousand clones, around four fifths seen only once; the top ten take around 18%. Sample: peripheral blood. The receptors derive from a woman older than 75 with active or convalescent COVID-19.

The chain joins TRBV7-2 to TRBJ1-2; 10 positions agree with TRBD1. Germline CDR1 and CDR2: SGHTA and FQGNSA. The ends lost 5 bases at V and 6 bases at J; junction bases unmatched: 6. The CDR3 length is 14 residues. CDR3 amino acids: CASSLDGTGDGYTF. CDR3 coding DNA: TGTGCCAGCAGCCTAGATGGGACAGGGGATGGCTACACCTTC.

This chain uses TRBV20-1 with TRBJ2-7; the D gene is possibly TRBD1 (6 bases). CDR3 length equals 11 residues. From germline, CDR1 is DFQATT and CDR2 SNEGSKA (reference sequence). V was clipped by 6 bases and J by 6 bases, with 12 bases between them. CDR3 protein: CSAIQGPEQYF. CDR3 bases: TGCAGTGCCATACAGGGTCCCGAGCAGTACTTC.

The rearrangement links TRBV29-1 to TRBJ1-5, with D perhaps TRBD1 (6 bases). The length of the CDR3 is 13 residues. Trimming shortened V by 7 bases and J by 3 bases, and 13 bases separated the two germline ends. The germline gives CDR1 SQVTM, CDR2 ANQGSEA. CDR3 coding DNA: TGCAGCGCCAAGGACAGCTCCAATCAGCCCCAGCATTTT. Residues: CSAKDSSNQPQHF.

This clone was seen at least ten times. This chain connects TRBV28 to TRBJ1-2; 8 bases align to TRBD1. J was trimmed by 8 bases and V by 6 bases; bases with no gene match: 14. Looked up from germline, CDR1 is MDHEN and CDR2 is SYDVKM. The CDR3 is 15 amino acids. Here the CDR3 DNA reads TGTGCCAGCAGCTCAGGACTAGGACAGGGTCTAGGCTACACCTTC. Translating gives CASSSGLGQGLGYTF.

This clone was seen only once. The chain couples TRBV2 to TRBJ2-1; possible D gene TRBD2, 5 bases. V dropped 3 bases and J dropped 3 bases, with 15 bases sitting between them. The V gene's germline CDR1 is SNHLY and CDR2 FYNNEI. CDR3 length: 16 amino acids. The CDR3, as DNA: TGTGCCAGCAGTGAGGTTCGAGCGGAATTCTACAATGAGCAGTTCTTC. This codes for CASSEVRAEFYNEQFF.

This chain links TRBV7-8 with TRBJ2-5, with 7 nucleotides matching TRBD1. With 3 bases clipped from V and 1 base from J, the junction kept 2 bases outside the gene matches. Germline CDR1 is SGHVS and CDR2 is FQNEAQ. The CDR3 sequence is 14 residues long. This CDR3 is CASSFGTVQETQYF. The CDR3 coding sequence is TGTGCCAGCAGCTTCGGGACAGTCCAAGAGACCCAGTACTTC.

A single count supports this clone. The rearrangement uses TRBV5-1 and TRBJ2-1; 14 positions agree with TRBD2. V lost 3 bases and J lost 9; bases outside the gene matches: 5. The V gene's germline CDR1 is SGHRS and CDR2 YFSETQ. The CDR3 runs 15 residues. Here the CDR3 DNA reads TGCGCCAGCAGCTCTGGACTAGCGGGAGGCTCTGAGCAGTTCTTC. Translation: CASSSGLAGGSEQFF.

V is TRBV10-3 and J is TRBJ2-2; 11 nucleotides align to TRBD2. V gave up 7 bases and J gave up 2 bases; unmatched junction bases: 3. CDR3 length equals 15 residues. Germline assignment: CDR1 ENHRY and CDR2 SYGVKD. The CDR3 bases are TGTGCCATCACTAGCGGGGGGCAAAACACCGGGGAGCTGTTTTTT. It codes for CAITSGGQNTGELFF.

This clone was picked up one time. The chain is built from TRBV11-2 and TRBJ2-7; 13 nucleotides line up with TRBD2. Looked up from germline, CDR1 is SGHAT and CDR2 is FQNNGV. Losses at the gene ends were 1 base for V and 6 bases for J; bases not matched to a gene: 6. CDR3 length equals 16 residues. Here the CDR3 DNA reads TGTGCCAGCAGCTTAGTCAGACTAGCGGGGGGCTTCGAGCAGTACTTC. It codes for CASSLVRLAGGFEQYF.

The J gene is TRBJ1-2, the V gene TRBV29-1, with D perhaps matching TRBD1 (6 bases). The CDR3 has 13 residues. The germline V and J ends were trimmed by 2 bases and 7 bases, with 14 bases remaining between them. Germline CDR1 and CDR2: SQVTM and ANQGSEA. The CDR3 nucleotides read TGCAGCGTTGAAAGGACTTTACAGGGTGGCTACACCTTC. Its translation: CSVERTLQGGYTF.

V usage is TRBV28 and J usage is TRBJ1-5; tentatively, D is TRBD1 (6 bases). The germline V gene has CDR1 MDHEN and CDR2 SYDVKM. This CDR3 has 14 residues. The V end lost 4 bases, the J end lost 4 bases, and 11 bases lay between the germline ends. The CDR3 DNA sequence: TGTGCCAGCAGTTACGGGACAAAGAATCAGCCCCAGCATTTT. Translation gives CASSYGTKNQPQHF.

This chain joins TRBV15 and TRBJ2-5; no clear D gene. Between the trimmed V and J ends, which lost 2 bases and 4 bases, there was a span of 17 bases. The CDR3 has 16 amino acids. From germline, CDR1 is LNHNV and CDR2 YYDKDF (reference sequence). The DNA for the CDR3 is TGTGCCACCAGCAGAAGTCCCCCATACAACCCAGAGACCCAGTACTTC. Translated: CATSRSPPYNPETQYF.

The J gene is TRBJ1-5, the V gene TRBV7-9, with a possible D match to TRBD1 (5 bases). The CDR3 spans 15 residues. Trimming took 4 bases from V and 7 from J, leaving 17 bases between them. Germline assignment: CDR1 SEHNR and CDR2 FQNEAQ (reference sequence). CDR3 in DNA: TGTGCCAGCAGCTCTTGGGAGCAGGGAGGGCAGCCCCAGCATTTT. Translation: CASSSWEQGGQPQHF.

The chain combines TRBV5-1 with TRBJ1-4; 7 nucleotides match TRBD1. The J segment lost 7 bases and the V segment lost 1 base, leaving 7 bases of the junction unmatched. Germline CDR1 SGHRS, CDR2 YFSETQ. The CDR3 contains 15 residues. DNA of the CDR3: TGCGCCAGCAGCTTGACAGGCGCAGGGGGTGAAAAACTGTTTTTT. Translated: CASSLTGAGGEKLFF.

The V gene is TRBV7-2, the J gene TRBJ2-5, with TRBD1 identical over 9 bases. Germline V gene sequence: CDR1 SGHTA, CDR2 FQGNSA. The CDR3 runs to 14 residues. Trimming at V came to 4 bases and at J to 5 bases, leaving 5 bases not matched to a gene. CDR3 bases: TGTGCCAGCAGCTACGACAGGGGGAGGGAGACCCAGTACTTC. It translates to CASSYDRGRETQYF.

This chain links TRBV7-2 with TRBJ2-5; a possible D gene is TRBD1 (6 bases). Germline CDR1 is SGHTA and CDR2 is FQGNSA. The CDR3 has 16 amino acids. The V gene lost 5 bases and the J gene lost 2 bases, with 18 bases spanning the gap. This chain's CDR3 is CASSQLYRESQETQYF. DNA for the CDR3: TGTGCCAGCAGCCAGTTGTACAGGGAATCTCAAGAGACCCAGTACTTC.

V usage is TRBV4-1 and J usage is TRBJ2-7, with TRBD2 as a possible D gene (6 bases). The CDR3 covers 15 residues. The V gene lost 4 bases and the J gene lost 9 bases, with 22 bases spanning the gap. Germline assignment: CDR1 MGHRA and CDR2 YSYEKL. DNA for the CDR3: TGCGCCAGCAGCCCTCGGGACTCTTCAATAGAGTGGCAGTACTTC. This sequence encodes CASSPRDSSIEWQYF.

About this clone itself: Other DNA sequences in the sample encode the same CDR3. The chain carries TRBV7-2 and TRBJ2-7; 7 positions match TRBD2. The germline CDR1 and CDR2 sequences are SGHTA and FQGNSA. V dropped 1 base and J dropped 4; count of bases not matched to a gene: 1. The CDR3 totals 13 residues. CDR3 in DNA: TGTGCCAGCAGCTTAGGGGGGGGATACGAGCAGTACTTC. This sequence encodes CASSLGGGYEQYF.

The rearrangement joins TRBV7-2 to TRBJ2-2, with D unclear. CDR1 is SGHTA, CDR2 FQGNSA, per germline. There are 16 residues in the CDR3. V was clipped by 3 bases and J by 0 bases, with 11 bases between them. The CDR3 loop is CASSFHRFANTGELFF. As DNA, the CDR3 is TGTGCCAGCAGCTTCCACAGATTCGCGAACACCGGGGAGCTGTTTTTT.

The chain has TRBV5-1 and TRBJ2-1; TRBD2 might be the D (5 bases). The CDR3 is made up of 13 amino acids. V was clipped by 0 bases and J by 9 bases, with 10 bases between them. Germline V CDR1 and CDR2: SGHRS, YFSETQ. The CDR3 DNA sequence: TGCGCCAGCAGCTTGGCCCCGGAGGCTGAGCAGTTCTTC. Amino acid sequence: CASSLAPEAEQFF. The full variable domain, with the rest looked up from reference TRBV5-1 and TRBJ2-1, is KAGVTQTPRYLIKTRGQQVTLSCSPISGHRSVSWYQQTPGQGLQFLFEYFSETQRNKGNFPGRFSGRQFSNSRSEMNVSTLELGDSALYLCASSLAPEAEQFFGPGTRLTVL.

As for this clone: One end of the junction does not line up with germline, which may come from a read error. The CDR3 DNA follows: TGCGCCAGCAGCCAAGAGGCCAGGTTT. The encoded protein is CASSQEARF. V gene TRBV4-3 combines with J gene TRBJ1-6, with D uncertain. The CDR3 totals 9 residues. In germline, CDR1 is LGHNA, CDR2 YSLEER.

This clone was seen once. The chain recombines TRBV5-1 with TRBJ2-7; 11 bases match TRBD2. V trimming: 0 bases; J trimming: 2 bases; junction bases outside the gene matches: 4. The V gene's germline CDR1 is SGHRS and CDR2 YFSETQ. The CDR3 covers 16 residues. DNA for the CDR3: TGCGCCAGCAGCTTGGGAGGGACTAGCGGTACCTACGAGCAGTACTTC. The encoded protein is CASSLGGTSGTYEQYF.

The V gene is TRBV29-1, the J gene TRBJ2-7, with 8 bases that match TRBD1. The V gene end was trimmed by 6 bases and the J gene end by 3 bases; junction bases not matched to a gene: 7. This CDR3 has 13 residues. Germline CDR1 SQVTM, CDR2 ANQGSEA. The DNA of the CDR3 is TGCAGCGTGACTCGGACAGGGATCTACGAGCAGTACTTC. Its protein product is CSVTRTGIYEQYF.

The rearrangement uses TRBV4-3 and TRBJ2-6; TRBD1 might be the D (6 bases). This CDR3 is built from 18 residues. V was shortened by 2 bases and J by 1 base, with 15 bases between the two germline ends. Germline assignment: CDR1 LGHNA and CDR2 YSLEER. In DNA form, the CDR3 reads TGCGCCAGCAGCCAATCCCTAAGAGGGGGTTCTGGGGCCAACGTCCTGACTTTC. This sequence encodes CASSQSLRGGSGANVLTF.

The rearrangement uses TRBV19 and TRBJ2-1, with TRBD2 matching 9 bases. The CDR3 is 16 amino acids. V was pared by 6 bases and J by 5 bases, with 11 bases of the junction left unmatched. Germline V lookup: CDR1 LNHDA, CDR2 SQIVND (reference sequence). The CDR3 region is CASRVSGRGTDNEQFF. In nucleotides, the CDR3 is TGTGCCAGTAGAGTTAGCGGGAGAGGTACCGACAATGAGCAGTTCTTC.

The sample holds one count of this clone. This chain connects TRBV5-1 to TRBJ1-1; 7 bases align to TRBD1. This CDR3 is built from 14 residues. In germline, CDR1 is SGHRS, CDR2 YFSETQ. Unmatched junction bases numbered 4, after V lost 4 bases and J lost 1 base. For the CDR3, the DNA is TGCGCCAGCAGCCCGGGACAGCAGAACACTGAAGCTTTCTTT. It translates to CASSPGQQNTEAFF.

This clone was observed many times. This chain uses TRBV2 with TRBJ1-1; possible D gene TRBD1, 5 bases. Germline V gene data show CDR1 as SNHLY and CDR2 as FYNNEI. The CDR3 is 13 amino acids. Trimming took 3 bases from V and 4 from J, leaving 9 bases between them. The CDR3 sequence: CASSDRAATEAFF. The CDR3 coding sequence is TGTGCCAGCAGTGACAGGGCGGCCACTGAAGCTTTCTTT.

The chain couples TRBV29-1 to TRBJ2-1, with 7 bases aligning to TRBD2. V lost 6 bases to trimming and J lost 8 bases; unmatched junction nucleotides: 7. There are 12 residues in the CDR3. Germline lookup yields CDR1 SQVTM and CDR2 ANQGSEA. The CDR3 DNA sequence: TGCAGCGTCCGAGCGGGGTGGGATGAGCAGTTCTTC. Translated, it gives CSVRAGWDEQFF.

The rearrangement joins TRBV5-1 to TRBJ2-2; 10 bases are shared with TRBD2. This CDR3 contains 15 residues. Trimming at V came to 3 bases and at J to 4 bases, leaving 3 bases not matched to a gene. Germline loops: CDR1 SGHRS, CDR2 YFSETQ. The CDR3 DNA sequence: TGCGCCAGCAGCTACACTAGCGGGACCACCGGGGAGCTGTTTTTT. Protein: CASSYTSGTTGELFF.